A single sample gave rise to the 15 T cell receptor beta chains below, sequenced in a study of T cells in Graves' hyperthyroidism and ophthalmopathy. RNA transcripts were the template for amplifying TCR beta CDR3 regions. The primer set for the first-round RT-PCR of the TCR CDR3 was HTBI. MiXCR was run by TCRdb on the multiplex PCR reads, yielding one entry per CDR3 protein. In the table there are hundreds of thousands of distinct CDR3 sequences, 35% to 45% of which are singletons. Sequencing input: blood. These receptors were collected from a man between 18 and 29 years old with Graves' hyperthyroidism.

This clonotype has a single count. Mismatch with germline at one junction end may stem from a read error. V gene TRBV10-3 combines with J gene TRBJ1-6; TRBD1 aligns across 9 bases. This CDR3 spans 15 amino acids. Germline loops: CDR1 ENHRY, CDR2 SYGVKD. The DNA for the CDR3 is TGTGCCAGCAGTTCCGATGGACAGGGGAATTCACCCCTCCACTTT. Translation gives CASSSDGQGNSPLHF.

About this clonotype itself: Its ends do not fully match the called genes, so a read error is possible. The CDR3 DNA reads as TGTGCCAGCAGCTTAGCCTCGCAGCCCATCTCCTGCGAGCAGTACTTC. Translation: CASSLASQPISCEQYF. The rearrangement uses TRBV11-2 and TRBJ2-7; D ambiguous. CDR3 length: 16 amino acids. CDR1 is SGHAT, CDR2 FQNNGV, per germline.

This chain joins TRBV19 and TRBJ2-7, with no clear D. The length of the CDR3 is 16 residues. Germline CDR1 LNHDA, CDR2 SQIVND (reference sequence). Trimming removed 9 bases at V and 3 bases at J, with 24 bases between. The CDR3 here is CASSYSLLNWDYEQYF. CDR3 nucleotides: TGTGCCAGCAGTTACTCCCTATTGAACTGGGACTACGAGCAGTACTTC.

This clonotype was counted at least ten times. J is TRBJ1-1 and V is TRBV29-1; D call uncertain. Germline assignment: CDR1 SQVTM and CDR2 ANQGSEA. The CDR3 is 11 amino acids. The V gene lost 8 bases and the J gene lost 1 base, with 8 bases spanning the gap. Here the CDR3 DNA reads TGCAGCTCCAGTGAGAACACTGAAGCTTTCTTT. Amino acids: CSSSENTEAFF. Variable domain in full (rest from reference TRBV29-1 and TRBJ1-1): SAVISQKPSRDICQRGTSLTIQCQVDSQVTMMFWYRQQPGQSLTLIATANQGSEATYESGFVIDKFPISRPNLTFSTLTVSNMSPEDSSIYLCSSSENTEAFFGQGTRLTVV.

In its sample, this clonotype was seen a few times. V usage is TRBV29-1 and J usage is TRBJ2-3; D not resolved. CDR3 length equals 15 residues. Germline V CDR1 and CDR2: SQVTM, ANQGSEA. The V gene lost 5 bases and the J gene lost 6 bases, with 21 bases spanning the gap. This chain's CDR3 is CSVSWPDEYLDTQYF. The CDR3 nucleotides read TGCAGCGTTTCATGGCCGGACGAGTACTTGGATACGCAGTATTTT.

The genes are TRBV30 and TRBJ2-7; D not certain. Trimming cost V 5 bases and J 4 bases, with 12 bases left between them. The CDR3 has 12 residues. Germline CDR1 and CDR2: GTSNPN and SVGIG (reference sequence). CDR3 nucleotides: TGTGCCTGGGAGTACTTGTCGTACGAGCAGTACTTC. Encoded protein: CAWEYLSYEQYF.

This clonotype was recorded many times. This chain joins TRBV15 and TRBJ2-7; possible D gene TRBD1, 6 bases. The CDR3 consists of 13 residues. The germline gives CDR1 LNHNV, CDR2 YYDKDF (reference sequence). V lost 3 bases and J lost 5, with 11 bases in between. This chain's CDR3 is CATSSEQGHEQYF. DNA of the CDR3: TGTGCCACCAGCAGTGAACAGGGACACGAGCAGTACTTC.

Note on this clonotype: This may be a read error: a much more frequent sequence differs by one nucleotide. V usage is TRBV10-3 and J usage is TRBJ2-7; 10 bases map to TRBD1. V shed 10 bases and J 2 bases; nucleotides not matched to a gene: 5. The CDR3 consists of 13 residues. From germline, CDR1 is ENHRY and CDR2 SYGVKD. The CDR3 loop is CATGTGDTYEQYF. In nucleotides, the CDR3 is TGTGCCACCGGGACAGGGGATACCTACGAGCAGTACTTC.

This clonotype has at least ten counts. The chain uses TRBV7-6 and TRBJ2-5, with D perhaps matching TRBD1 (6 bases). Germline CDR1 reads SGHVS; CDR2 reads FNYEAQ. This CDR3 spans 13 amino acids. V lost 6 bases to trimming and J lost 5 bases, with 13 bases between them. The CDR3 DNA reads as TGTGCCAGCAGACCAGGGGAACAGGAGACCCAGTACTTC. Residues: CASRPGEQETQYF.

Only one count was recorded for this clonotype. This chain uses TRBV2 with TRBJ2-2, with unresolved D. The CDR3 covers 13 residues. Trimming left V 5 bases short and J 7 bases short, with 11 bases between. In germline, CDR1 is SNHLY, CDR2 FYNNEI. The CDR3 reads CASSFSGNGELFF. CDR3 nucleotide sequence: TGTGCCAGCAGTTTTAGTGGAAACGGGGAGCTGTTTTTT.

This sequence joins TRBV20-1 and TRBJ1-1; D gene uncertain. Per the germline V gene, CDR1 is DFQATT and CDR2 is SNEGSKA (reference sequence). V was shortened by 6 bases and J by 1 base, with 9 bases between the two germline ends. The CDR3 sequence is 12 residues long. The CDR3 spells CSALHPNTEAFF. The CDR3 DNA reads TGCAGTGCCTTACACCCGAACACTGAAGCTTTCTTT.

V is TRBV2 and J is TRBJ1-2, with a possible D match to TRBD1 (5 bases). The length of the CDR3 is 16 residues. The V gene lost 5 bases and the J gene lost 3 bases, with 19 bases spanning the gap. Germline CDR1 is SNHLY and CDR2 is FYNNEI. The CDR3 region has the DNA TGTGCCAGCAGTTTAGCCACTCCGGGGGGACACTATGGCTACACCTTC. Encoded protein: CASSLATPGGHYGYTF.

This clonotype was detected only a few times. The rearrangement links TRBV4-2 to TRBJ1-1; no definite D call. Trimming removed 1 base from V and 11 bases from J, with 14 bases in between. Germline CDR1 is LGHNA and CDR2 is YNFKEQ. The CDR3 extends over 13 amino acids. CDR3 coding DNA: TGTGCCAGCAGCCAAGTGGCGGGCATTGACGCTTTCTTT. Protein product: CASSQVAGIDAFF.

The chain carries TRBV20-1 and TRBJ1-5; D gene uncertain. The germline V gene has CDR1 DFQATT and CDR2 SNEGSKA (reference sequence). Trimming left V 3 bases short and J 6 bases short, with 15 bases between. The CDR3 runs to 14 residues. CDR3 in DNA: TGCAGTGCTAGCGGGGTTATCCGGCCTCAGCCCCAGCATTTT. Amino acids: CSASGVIRPQPQHF.

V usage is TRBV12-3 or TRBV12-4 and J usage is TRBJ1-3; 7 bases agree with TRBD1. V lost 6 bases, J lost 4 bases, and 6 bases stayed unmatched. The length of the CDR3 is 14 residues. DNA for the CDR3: TGTGCCAGCAGCCGCCCGGGACAGGGAAACACCATATATTTT. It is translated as CASSRPGQGNTIYF.